Below, 28 T cell receptor beta chains from the same sample are listed, as sequenced in a study of beta chain features in type 1 diabetes. Whole-study findings and limits: The study found moderately but significantly shorter TCRB CDR3s in all four CD4+ subsets of Type 1 diabetes patients.

Reverse transcription of all isolated RNA meant that expressed TCRB transcripts were sequenced. TCRdb keeps only in-frame clones here, not all; method: immunoSEQ multiplex PCR. The table has 250,000 to 300,000 clones, more than 13% seen once. What these receptors recognize is not known. The sequenced sample was naive CD4+ T cells from blood. Every receptor here comes from a man younger than 40 with type 1 diabetes.

This chain joins TRBV5-1 and TRBJ2-3; TRBD2 aligns across 9 bases. The CDR3 sequence is 17 residues long. With V trimmed by 1 base and J by 6 bases, 12 bases remained unmatched. From germline, CDR1 is SGHRS and CDR2 YFSETQ. CDR3 amino acids: CASSLLSSGTHSDTQYF. DNA of the CDR3: TGCGCCAGCAGCTTGTTATCTAGCGGGACCCACTCCGATACGCAGTATTTT.

The sample holds a few counts of this clone. The chain links TRBV9 to TRBJ1-1, with no clear D. V dropped 5 bases and J dropped 1 base, with 9 bases sitting between them. CDR1 SGDLS and CDR2 YYNGEE come from the germline V gene. The CDR3 runs 13 residues. CDR3 residues: CASRRGSNTEAFF. CDR3 DNA sequence: TGTGCCAGCAGACGGGGATCGAACACTGAAGCTTTCTTT.

The CDR3 DNA reads TGTGCCAGCAGCTTAGATCTACTTTTAGAGCAGTTCTTC. This gives the protein CASSLDLLLEQFF. The genes are TRBV11-2 and TRBJ2-1, with D uncertain. V was shortened by 0 bases and J by 10 bases, with 10 bases between the two germline ends. The CDR3 has 13 amino acids. Germline CDR1 and CDR2: SGHAT and FQNNGV.

The sample holds a few counts of this clone. This rearrangement joins TRBV5-1 to TRBJ1-1, with D perhaps TRBD1 (6 bases). Germline V lookup: CDR1 SGHRS, CDR2 YFSETQ. CDR3 length equals 13 residues. Between the trimmed V and J ends, which lost 7 bases and 1 base, there was a span of 11 bases. The DNA for the CDR3 is TGCGCCAGCGGGACACAGGGGAACACTGAAGCTTTCTTT. Its protein is CASGTQGNTEAFF.

V is TRBV27 and J is TRBJ2-3; D uncertain. The V and J ends lost 5 bases and 4 bases respectively, with 10 bases between them. This CDR3 contains 13 residues. Looked up from germline, CDR1 is MNHEY and CDR2 is SMNVEV (reference sequence). This CDR3 reads CASSPTPPDTQYF. CDR3 DNA sequence: TGTGCCAGCAGTCCTACCCCGCCAGATACGCAGTATTTT.

The chain uses TRBV27 and TRBJ2-1; a possible D gene is TRBD2 (5 bases). Germline loops: CDR1 MNHEY, CDR2 SMNVEV (reference sequence). The CDR3 runs to 14 residues. Trimming cost V 7 bases and J 5 bases, with 15 bases left between them. The DNA for the CDR3 is TGTGCCAGCATCTCCCGGGGTAGCGACAATGAGCAGTTCTTC. Amino acids: CASISRGSDNEQFF.

This clone was counted only a few times. V is TRBV5-1 and J is TRBJ2-7, with 13 bases aligning to TRBD2. V shed 0 bases and J 6 bases; nucleotides not matched to a gene: 3. The germline gives CDR1 SGHRS, CDR2 YFSETQ. The CDR3 has 15 residues. The CDR3 is CASSLGLAGGSEQYF. CDR3 sequence (DNA): TGCGCCAGCAGCTTGGGACTAGCGGGAGGTAGCGAGCAGTACTTC.

As concerns this clone: Other nucleotide sequences in the sample specify the same CDR3. The chain has TRBV18 and TRBJ2-7, with 9 bases aligning to TRBD2. With 3 bases clipped from V and 2 bases from J, the junction kept 2 bases outside the gene matches. This CDR3 has 14 amino acids. Germline CDR1 and CDR2: KGHSH and LQKENI. This CDR3 is CASSPTSGTYEQYF. The DNA of the CDR3 is TGTGCCAGCTCACCGACTAGCGGAACCTACGAGCAGTACTTC.

There are a few counts of this clone. V is TRBV18 and J is TRBJ2-7, with a tentative D call TRBD2 (5 bases). Trimming stripped 7 bases from V and 3 bases from J, with 13 bases between. The length of the CDR3 is 13 residues. From germline, CDR1 is KGHSH and CDR2 LQKENI. CDR3 in amino acids: CASCKDSGYEQYF. The CDR3 DNA follows: TGTGCCAGCTGCAAGGACTCCGGCTACGAGCAGTACTTC.

This clone was picked up a small number of times. The genes are TRBV4-1 and TRBJ1-5, with D maybe TRBD1 (6 bases). The CDR3 contains 15 residues. Germline V lookup: CDR1 MGHRA, CDR2 YSYEKL. Trimming left V 1 base short and J 5 bases short, with 12 bases between. Here the CDR3 reads CASSQVQGIDQPQHF. CDR3 sequence (DNA): TGCGCCAGCAGCCAAGTTCAGGGGATTGATCAGCCCCAGCATTTT.

The rearrangement uses TRBV7-9 and TRBJ1-4, with TRBD1 matching over 9 bases. The CDR3 sequence is 15 residues long. CDR1 SEHNR and CDR2 FQNEAQ come from the germline V gene (reference sequence). V was pared by 4 bases and J by 8 bases, with 8 bases of the junction left unmatched. CDR3 DNA sequence: TGTGCCAGCAGCTCTCTGCGAACAGGGGGCGAAAAACTGTTTTTT. Translated, it gives CASSSLRTGGEKLFF.

This clone was detected only a few times. The chain recombines TRBV6-6 with TRBJ2-7; 8 bases are a match to TRBD2. Trimming took 5 bases from V and 4 from J; bases not matched to a gene: 10. This CDR3 has 15 residues. Germline CDR1 and CDR2: MNHNY and SVGAGI (reference sequence). The CDR3 reads CASSRQSGRGYEQYF. The CDR3 nucleotides are TGTGCCAGCAGTCGACAGAGCGGGAGAGGTTACGAGCAGTACTTC.

The chain carries TRBV4-3 and TRBJ2-2; 8 nucleotides match TRBD1. There are 17 residues in the CDR3. Trimming cost V 3 bases and J 4 bases; bases outside gene matches: 10. CDR1 is LGHNA, CDR2 YSLEER, per germline. As DNA, the CDR3 is TGCGCCAGCAGCCAGAAGAGCAGGGGGCGCGGCACCGGGGAGCTGTTTTTT. This translates into CASSQKSRGRGTGELFF.

This chain links TRBV7-9 with TRBJ2-1; 10 nucleotides align to TRBD2. Germline values: CDR1 SEHNR, CDR2 FQNEAQ (reference sequence). With V trimmed by 6 bases and J by 10 bases, 9 bases remained unmatched. CDR3 size: 14 residues. The CDR3 region has the DNA TGTGCCAGCAGACCGGGGCTAGCGGGAGAGGAGCAGTTCTTC. Translated: CASRPGLAGEEQFF. Full variable domain (rest looked up from reference TRBV7-9 and TRBJ2-1): DTGVSQNPRHKITKRGQNVTFRCDPISEHNRLYWYRQTLGQGPEFLTYFQNEAQLEKSRLLSDRFSAERPKGSFSTLEIQRTEQGDSAMYLCASRPGLAGEEQFFGPGTRLTVL.

V usage is TRBV18 and J usage is TRBJ1-2, with unresolved D. The germline V gene has CDR1 KGHSH and CDR2 LQKENI. The CDR3 covers 14 residues. The germline V and J ends were trimmed by 2 bases and 0 bases, with 7 bases remaining between them. The CDR3 DNA reads as TGTGCCAGCTCACCAGTTTCAACTAACTATGGCTACACCTTC. Translating it yields CASSPVSTNYGYTF.

This clone was picked up a small number of times. The V gene is TRBV5-1, the J gene TRBJ1-2; tentatively, D is TRBD1 (6 bases). The CDR3 runs 14 residues. Germline V gives CDR1 SGHRS, CDR2 YFSETQ. The V end lost 4 bases, the J end lost 0 bases, and 10 bases lay between the germline ends. In nucleotides, the CDR3 is TGCGCCAGCAGCCCGCGGACAGCTAACTATGGCTACACCTTC. This encodes CASSPRTANYGYTF.

The chain has TRBV29-1 and TRBJ1-5, with 8 bases fitting TRBD1. The ends lost 6 bases at V and 2 bases at J; junction bases unmatched: 3. Germline loops: CDR1 SQVTM, CDR2 ANQGSEA. The CDR3 consists of 13 residues. Here the CDR3 DNA reads TGCAGCGTGGGGACAGGTCGCAATCAGCCCCAGCATTTT. Its translation: CSVGTGRNQPQHF.

There are a few counts of this clone. The rearrangement joins TRBV19 to TRBJ1-5; 8 bases fit TRBD1. Losses at the gene ends were 6 bases for V and 1 base for J; bases not matched to a gene: 14. Germline V gene lookup returns CDR1 LNHDA and CDR2 SQIVND (reference sequence). The CDR3 has 18 residues. The CDR3 coding sequence is TGTGCCAGTAGAAACTGGTTCACAGGGGGTCGGAGCAATCAGCCCCAGCATTTT. This gives the protein CASRNWFTGGRSNQPQHF.

This clone was found a few times. This chain joins TRBV29-1 and TRBJ2-5; D may be TRBD1 (6 bases). The CDR3 loop spans 12 amino acids. Deletions cut 6 bases from V and 2 bases from J, with 10 bases between. Per the germline V gene, CDR1 is SQVTM and CDR2 is ANQGSEA. CDR3: CSVNRVQETQYF. In DNA form, the CDR3 reads TGCAGCGTCAACAGGGTACAAGAGACCCAGTACTTC.

V is TRBV11-2 and J is TRBJ2-3; tentative D call: TRBD2 (6 bases). CDR1 and CDR2 from the germline V gene are SGHAT and FQNNGV. The CDR3 loop spans 16 amino acids. V lost 5 bases to trimming and J lost 0 bases, with 15 bases between them. The CDR3 DNA reads as TGTGCCAGCAGCCCAGTGGGGGGACTTAGCACAGATACGCAGTATTTT. It codes for CASSPVGGLSTDTQYF.

The V and J genes are TRBV2 and TRBJ2-5; 12 bases fit TRBD2. J gave up 5 bases and V 4 bases, and 11 bases lay outside the gene matches. Germline lookup yields CDR1 SNHLY and CDR2 FYNNEI. CDR3 length: 17 amino acids. The CDR3: CASSASALAGGGETQYF. CDR3 nucleotide sequence: TGTGCCAGCAGTGCCAGTGCCCTAGCGGGAGGGGGCGAGACCCAGTACTTC.

V usage is TRBV4-1 and J usage is TRBJ2-3, with a tentative D call TRBD2 (6 bases). Germline CDR1 MGHRA, CDR2 YSYEKL. This CDR3 comprises 15 residues. V was cut by 1 base and J by 1 base, with 9 bases left in between. CDR3 sequence reads: CASSQGLAGTDTQYF. DNA of the CDR3: TGCGCCAGCAGCCAAGGATTAGCGGGCACAGATACGCAGTATTTT.

This clone was seen a few times. The CDR3 bases are TGCGCCAGCAGCTTGAGCCTCTCCTACAATGAGCAGTTCTTC. Translating gives CASSLSLSYNEQFF. This chain links TRBV5-1 with TRBJ2-1; no clear D gene. With 1 base removed from V and 0 bases from J, the gap between germline ends came to 5 bases. CDR1 is SGHRS and CDR2 is YFSETQ in the germline V gene. CDR3 length: 14 residues.

This clone was detected only a few times. DNA of the CDR3: TGTGCCAGCAGCTTGACACTGTACAATGAGCAGTTCTTC. This sequence encodes CASSLTLYNEQFF. This chain uses TRBV7-2 with TRBJ2-1; D uncertain. The V end was cut by 3 bases, the J end by 4 bases, with 7 bases between. CDR1 and CDR2 from the germline V gene are SGHTA and FQGNSA. The CDR3 loop spans 13 amino acids.

V gene TRBV5-6 combines with J gene TRBJ2-7, with D perhaps TRBD1 (6 bases). Between the trimmed V and J ends, which lost 8 bases and 6 bases, there was a span of 27 bases. The CDR3 totals 16 residues. Germline-derived CDR1 and CDR2 are SGHDT and YYEEEE. This CDR3 reads CASFTSRLDRRREQYF. The CDR3 coding sequence is TGTGCCAGTTTTACCTCCCGGCTGGACAGACGACGCGAGCAGTACTTC.

This clone was seen a handful of times. The rearrangement links TRBV5-1 to TRBJ2-7; 10 bases fit TRBD1. This CDR3 contains 14 residues. CDR1 is SGHRS and CDR2 is YFSETQ in the germline V gene. Trimming removed 2 bases from V and 6 bases from J; junction bases left unmatched: 5. Here the CDR3 DNA reads TGCGCCAGCAGCTTTGGACAGGGGGACGGCGAGCAGTACTTC. Amino acid sequence: CASSFGQGDGEQYF.

Only a few counts were recorded for this clone. The genes are TRBV19 and TRBJ2-7, with D possibly matching TRBD1 (5 bases). CDR3 size: 13 residues. Trimming shortened V by 3 bases and J by 5 bases, and 11 bases separated the two germline ends. Germline V gives CDR1 LNHDA, CDR2 SQIVND (reference sequence). CDR3 in amino acids: CASSIGAGNEQYF. In DNA, the CDR3 is TGTGCCAGTAGTATTGGGGCAGGGAACGAGCAGTACTTC. The whole variable domain, filled in from reference TRBV19 and TRBJ2-7, reads DGGITQSPKYLFRKEGQNVTLSCEQNLNHDAMYWYRQDPGQGLRLIYYSQIVNDFQKGDIAEGYSVSREKKESFPLTVTSAQKNPTAFYLCASSIGAGNEQYFGPGTRLTVT.

This clone was seen only once. V and J are TRBV28 and TRBJ2-3, with TRBD1 matching 9 bases. The CDR3 extends over 15 amino acids. The J segment lost 3 bases and the V segment lost 6 bases, leaving 7 bases of the junction unmatched. Germline V gene sequence: CDR1 MDHEN, CDR2 SYDVKM. The DNA of the CDR3 is TGTGCCAGCAGGACCGGGACAGGGAAGACAGATACGCAGTATTTT. It specifies CASRTGTGKTDTQYF.